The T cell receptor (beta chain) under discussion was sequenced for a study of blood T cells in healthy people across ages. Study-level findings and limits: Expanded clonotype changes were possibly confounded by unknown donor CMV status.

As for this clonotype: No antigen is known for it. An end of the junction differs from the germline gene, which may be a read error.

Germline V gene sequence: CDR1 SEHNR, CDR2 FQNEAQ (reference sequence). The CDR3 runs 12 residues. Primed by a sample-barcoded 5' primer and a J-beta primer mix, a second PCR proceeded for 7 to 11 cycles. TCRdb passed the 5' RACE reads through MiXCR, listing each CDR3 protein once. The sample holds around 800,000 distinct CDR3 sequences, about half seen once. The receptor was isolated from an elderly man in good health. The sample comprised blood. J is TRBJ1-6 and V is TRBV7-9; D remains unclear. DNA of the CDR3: TGTGCCAGCAGCTTACAGATGTCACCCCCCCACTTT. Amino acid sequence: CASSLQMSPPHF. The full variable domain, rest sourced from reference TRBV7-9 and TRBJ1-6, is DTGVSQNPRHKITKRGQNVTFRCDPISEHNRLYWYRQTLGQGPEFLTYFQNEAQLEKSRLLSDRFSAERPKGSFSTLEIQRTEQGDSAMYLCASSLQMSPPHFGNGTRLTVT.